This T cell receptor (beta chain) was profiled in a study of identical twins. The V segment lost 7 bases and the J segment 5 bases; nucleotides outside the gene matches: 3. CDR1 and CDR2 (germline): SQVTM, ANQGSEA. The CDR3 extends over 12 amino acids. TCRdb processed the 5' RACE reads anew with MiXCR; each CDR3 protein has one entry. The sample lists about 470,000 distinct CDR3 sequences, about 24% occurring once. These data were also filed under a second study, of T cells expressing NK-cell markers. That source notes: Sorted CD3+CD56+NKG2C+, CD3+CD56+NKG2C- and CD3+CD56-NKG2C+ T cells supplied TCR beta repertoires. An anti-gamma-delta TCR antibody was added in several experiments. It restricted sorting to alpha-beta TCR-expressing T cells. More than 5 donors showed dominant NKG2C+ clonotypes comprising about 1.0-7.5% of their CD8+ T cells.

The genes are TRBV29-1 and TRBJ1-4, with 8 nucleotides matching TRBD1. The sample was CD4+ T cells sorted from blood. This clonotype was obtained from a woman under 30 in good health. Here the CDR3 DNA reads TGCAGCGGGAGACAGGGGAATGAAAAACTGTTTTTT. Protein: CSGRQGNEKLFF.